A single T cell receptor beta chain is shown here with its context. The data are from a study of T cell changes during pregnancy in multiple sclerosis. TCRdb keeps only in-frame clones here, not all; method: immunoSEQ multiplex PCR. Found here are around 37,000 clones, around 92% of them singletons; the top ten hold approximately 27%. Trimming pared 4 bases from V and 4 bases from J, leaving 14 bases between. The CDR3 has 14 amino acids. CDR1 and CDR2 (germline): SEHNR, FQNEAQ (reference sequence). The clonotype originates from a female donor with multiple sclerosis, enrolled in a pregnancy study. The chain links TRBV7-9 to TRBJ2-7; possibly TRBD2 for D (5 bases). The input for sequencing was CD8+ T cells from peripheral blood mononuclear cells, taken before pregnancy. The DNA of the CDR3 is TGTGCCAGCAGCTCGGAGCGGAATCCTTACGAGCAGTACTTC. Translated, it gives CASSSERNPYEQYF.